This T cell receptor (beta chain) was sequenced in a study of OX40 agonist ivuxolimab in advanced cancers. Study-wide background: Ivuxolimab was administered intravenously to patients at 0.01 to 10 mg/kg every 2 weeks.

The germline V gene encodes CDR1 KGHSH and CDR2 LQKENI. The CDR3 consists of 15 residues. V dropped 6 bases and J dropped 5 bases, with 19 bases sitting between them. The protocol was immunoSEQ multiplex PCR, while the TCRdb copy is restricted to in-frame clones and leaves out a portion. The sample yields fewer than 20,000 clones, about 80% seen once. The chain uses TRBV18 and TRBJ2-5; D is tentatively TRBD1 or TRBD2 (5 bases each). The source is an adult with an advanced solid tumor such as melanoma, head and neck, liver or kidney cancer. The source was CD4+ or CD8+ T cells sorted from blood, collected in a trial of the OX40 agonist ivuxolimab. The CDR3 reads CASSPTSTEGETQYF. DNA of the CDR3: TGTGCCAGCTCCCCCACGTCTACAGAGGGGGAGACCCAGTACTTC.